Given below is one TCR beta chain in context. The junction departs from germline at one end; a sequencing error may be responsible. Survey-level immunoSEQ v3.0 assays were run. Only in-frame clones appear in the TCRdb table, and some are missing; sequencing was by immunoSEQ multiplex PCR. The sample includes 15,000 to 20,000 clones, around 80% of them seen just once. This CDR3 region has 15 residues. The germline V gene has CDR1 LNHDA and CDR2 SQIVND (reference sequence). From each donor, at least one pre-ART PBMC sample and at least two post-ART PBMC samples were obtained. This entry belongs to a study of long-term antiretroviral therapy in people with HIV.

Sequenced here: unsorted PBMCs, sampled at the start of antiretroviral therapy, before treatment. This TCR came from a middle-aged woman with HIV. The chain carries TRBV19 and TRBJ2-3, with D maybe TRBD2 (5 bases). CDR3: CASKSGGAGTDTQYF. The CDR3 bases are TGTGCGAGTAAGTCAGGAGGCGCGGGTACAGATACGCAGTATTTT.